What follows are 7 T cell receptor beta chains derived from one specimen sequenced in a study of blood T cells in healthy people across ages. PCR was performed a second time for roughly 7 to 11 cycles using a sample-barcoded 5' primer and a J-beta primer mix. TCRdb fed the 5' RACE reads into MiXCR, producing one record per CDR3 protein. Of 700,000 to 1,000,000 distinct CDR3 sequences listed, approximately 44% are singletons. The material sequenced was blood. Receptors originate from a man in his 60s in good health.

CDR3 amino acids: CASSYDSGANVLTF. The CDR3 DNA follows: TGCGCCAGCAGCTACGACTCTGGGGCCAACGTCCTGACTTTC. V gene TRBV5-1 combines with J gene TRBJ2-6; unclear D gene. Germline V gives CDR1 SGHRS, CDR2 YFSETQ. The CDR3 contains 14 residues. The V gene lost 3 bases and the J gene lost 0 bases, with 4 bases spanning the gap.

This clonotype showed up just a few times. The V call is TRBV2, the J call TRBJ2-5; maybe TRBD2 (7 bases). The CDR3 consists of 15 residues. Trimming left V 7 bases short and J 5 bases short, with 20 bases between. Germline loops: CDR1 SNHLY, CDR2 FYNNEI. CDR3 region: CASKTPRGGLETQYF. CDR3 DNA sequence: TGTGCCAGCAAAACCCCAAGGGGGGGGCTGGAGACCCAGTACTTC.

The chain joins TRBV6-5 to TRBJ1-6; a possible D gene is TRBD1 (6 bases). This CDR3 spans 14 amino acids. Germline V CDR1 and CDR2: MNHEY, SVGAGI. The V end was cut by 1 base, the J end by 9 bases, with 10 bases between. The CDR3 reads CASSYFGGASPLHF. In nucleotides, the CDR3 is TGTGCCAGCAGTTACTTCGGGGGCGCTTCACCCCTCCACTTT.

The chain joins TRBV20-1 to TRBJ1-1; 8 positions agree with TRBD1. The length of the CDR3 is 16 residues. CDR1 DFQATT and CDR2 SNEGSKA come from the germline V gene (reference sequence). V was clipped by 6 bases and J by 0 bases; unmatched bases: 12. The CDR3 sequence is CSAKSQGAGMNTEAFF. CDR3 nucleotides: TGCAGTGCAAAAAGCCAGGGGGCCGGGATGAACACTGAAGCTTTCTTT.

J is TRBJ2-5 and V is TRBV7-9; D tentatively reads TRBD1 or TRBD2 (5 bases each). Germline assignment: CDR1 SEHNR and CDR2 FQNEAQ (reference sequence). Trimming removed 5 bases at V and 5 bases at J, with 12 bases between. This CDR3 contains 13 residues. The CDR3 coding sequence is TGTGCCAGCAGCCGAGGGACGACCGAGACCCAGTACTTC. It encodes CASSRGTTETQYF. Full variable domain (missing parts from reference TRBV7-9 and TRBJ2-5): DTGVSQNPRHKITKRGQNVTFRCDPISEHNRLYWYRQTLGQGPEFLTYFQNEAQLEKSRLLSDRFSAERPKGSFSTLEIQRTEQGDSAMYLCASSRGTTETQYFGPGTRLLVL.

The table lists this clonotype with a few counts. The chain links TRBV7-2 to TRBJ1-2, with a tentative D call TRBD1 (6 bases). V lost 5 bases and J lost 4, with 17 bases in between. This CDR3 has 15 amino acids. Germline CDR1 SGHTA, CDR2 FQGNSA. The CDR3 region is CASSAGTNGIYGYTF. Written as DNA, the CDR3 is TGTGCCAGCAGCGCAGGGACAAATGGAATCTATGGCTACACCTTC. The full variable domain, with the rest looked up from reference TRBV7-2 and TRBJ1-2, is GAGVSQSPSNKVTEKGKDVELRCDPISGHTALYWYRQSLGQGLEFLIYFQGNSAPDKSGLPSDRFSAERTGGSVSTLTIQRTQQEDSAVYLCASSAGTNGIYGYTFGSGTRLTVV.

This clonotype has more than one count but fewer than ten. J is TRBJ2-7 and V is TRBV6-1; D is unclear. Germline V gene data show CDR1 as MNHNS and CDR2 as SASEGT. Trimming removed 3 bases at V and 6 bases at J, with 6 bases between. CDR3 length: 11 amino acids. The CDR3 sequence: CASSDYSEQYF. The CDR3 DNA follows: TGTGCCAGCAGTGACTATAGCGAGCAGTACTTC.